What follows describes a single TCR beta chain. Its specificity is not known. The sample is drawn from a study of cytomegalovirus exposure and HLA in healthy donors. Turning to the study itself: From HLA-typed donors, an early data release held roughly 80 million unique TCRs.

Study results and caveats: It has been reported that TCR beta sequences accurately predicted the HLA-A and HLA-B alleles of most subjects. The study designated 150 to 200 TCR beta chains cytomegalovirus-associated. Reportedly, a later analysis found an Asian-associated ancestry cluster had fewer N-insertions than the roughly 630-donor mean.

The PCR had 60 Vbeta and 13 Jbeta primers. Clones were sequenced by immunoSEQ multiplex PCR, and TCRdb holds only the in-frame ones, with some missing. The sample holds fewer than 250,000 clones, around 79% seen once. V trimming: 5 bases; J trimming: 0 bases; junction bases outside the gene matches: 6. The CDR3 is 15 residues long. Germline CDR1 SGHVS, CDR2 FQNEAQ. The sequencing input was PBMCs. V gene TRBV7-8 combines with J gene TRBJ1-1; 7 positions match TRBD1. This TCR came from a woman aged 45-59 years in good health and CMV-seronegative. The CDR3 DNA follows: TGTGCCAGCAGCCCGGGGGGGACAGTGAACACTGAAGCTTTCTTT. Protein product: CASSPGGTVNTEAFF.